A single T cell receptor (beta chain) is shown here with its context. This specimen comes from a study of identical twins. The CDR3 is 15 residues long. CDR1 and CDR2 from the germline V gene are ENHRY and SYGVKD. Trimming cost V 2 bases and J 2 bases; bases outside gene matches: 3. One entry per CDR3 protein results from TCRdb running MiXCR on the 5' RACE reads. The sample has about 520,000 distinct CDR3 sequences; around 20% are singletons. This same sample was also taken into another study, of T cells expressing NK-cell markers. Per that paper: CD3+CD56+NKG2C+, CD3+CD56+NKG2C- and CD3+CD56-NKG2C+ T cells, once sorted, supplied the TCR beta repertoires. These same clonotypes (in a handful of donors) also led the CD3+CD56-NKG2C+ fraction. HCMV specificity of the expanded NKG2C+ T cell clones was not established.

Source material: CD4+ T cells sorted from blood. The clonotype originates from a young woman in good health. The chain has TRBV10-3 and TRBJ2-5; 9 bases match TRBD2. The CDR3, as DNA: TGTGCCATCAGTGAGAGGCTAGCGGGGCAAGAGACCCAGTACTTC. Amino acid sequence: CAISERLAGQETQYF.